The 10 T cell receptor beta chains below all came from one sample that was sequenced in a study of T cells in localized non-small cell lung cancer (dated by TCRdb to about 2020). Library preparation was by the immunoSEQ multiplex PCR assay. Drawn from immuneACCESS, this table holds only the in-frame rearrangements with V and J called that TCRdb kept. Clones are partly lost; checked studies trace under half to an unresolved V gene and leave the rest unexplained. This sample has thousands of clones in its table, and 35% to 45% of those were observed once. The ten largest clones capture more than 3.5% of the sample. The input for sequencing was lymph node tissue, taken before any cancer treatment. Source of these receptors: an older male donor with stage II squamous cell lung carcinoma.

V gene TRBV19 combines with J gene TRBJ1-1, with 10 bases matching TRBD1. V trimming: 8 bases; J trimming: 1 base; junction bases outside the gene matches: 1. This CDR3 region has 13 residues. The germline V gene has CDR1 LNHDA and CDR2 SQIVND (reference sequence). The CDR3 protein is CASGDRGNTEAFF. The DNA of the CDR3 is TGTGCCAGTGGGGACAGGGGGAACACTGAAGCTTTCTTT. Drawing the rest from reference TRBV19 and TRBJ1-1, the complete variable domain is DGGITQSPKYLFRKEGQNVTLSCEQNLNHDAMYWYRQDPGQGLRLIYYSQIVNDFQKGDIAEGYSVSREKKESFPLTVTSAQKNPTAFYLCASGDRGNTEAFFGQGTRLTVV.

There are a few counts of this clone. J is TRBJ1-2 and V is TRBV6-8; 8 bases are shared with TRBD1. Germline assignment: CDR1 MNHGY and CDR2 SAAAGT. Trimming cost V 0 bases and J 7 bases; bases outside gene matches: 1. The CDR3 has 13 amino acids. CDR3 sequence reads: CASSYSTGGGYTF. DNA for the CDR3: TGTGCCAGCAGTTACTCTACAGGGGGTGGCTACACCTTC.

By its share, this clone is medium-sized. The chain combines TRBV11-3 with TRBJ1-2; 9 bases are a match to TRBD1. Germline values: CDR1 SGHNT, CDR2 YENEEA. The V gene end was trimmed by 3 bases and the J gene end by 4 bases; junction bases not matched to a gene: 6. The CDR3 is made up of 15 amino acids. DNA of the CDR3: TGTGCCAGCAGCTTGTCCGGGACAGGGATCTATGGCTACACCTTC. Protein sequence: CASSLSGTGIYGYTF.

V usage is TRBV10-2 and J usage is TRBJ2-3; the D is unclear. This CDR3 spans 12 amino acids. V lost 0 bases to trimming and J lost 4 bases, with 2 bases between them. Germline-derived CDR1 and CDR2 are WSHSY and SAAADI. This chain's CDR3 is CASSESSDTQYF. CDR3 nucleotide sequence: TGCGCCAGCAGTGAGTCTTCAGATACGCAGTATTTT.

A few counts support this clone. The CDR3 spells CASSQEPGNTEAFF. CDR3 DNA sequence: TGCGCCAGCAGCCAAGAACCAGGGAACACTGAAGCTTTCTTT. This chain links TRBV4-1 with TRBJ1-1; unclear D gene. The germline gives CDR1 MGHRA, CDR2 YSYEKL. The CDR3 runs 14 residues. V was cut by 0 bases and J by 1 base, with 6 bases left in between.

J is TRBJ1-3 and V is TRBV30, with D unresolved. This CDR3 spans 15 amino acids. Germline CDR1 and CDR2: GTSNPN and SVGIG (reference sequence). V lost 2 bases and J 4 bases, leaving 15 bases between the germline ends. CDR3 sequence (DNA): TGTGCCTGGAGTCCTACGGGGTTCAGGGGAAACACCATATATTTT. This sequence encodes CAWSPTGFRGNTIYF.

This clone is medium-sized (0.01 to 0.1%) within its sample. The V and J genes are TRBV11-3 and TRBJ1-4, with TRBD1 as a possible D gene (6 bases). V lost 4 bases and J lost 8, with 20 bases in between. The CDR3 is 16 amino acids. Germline CDR1 SGHNT, CDR2 YENEEA. This CDR3 is CASSSREGTIGEKLFF. The CDR3 region has the DNA TGTGCCAGCAGCTCCCGGGAGGGGACAATCGGAGAAAAACTGTTTTTT.

The table lists this clone with a few counts. V gene TRBV11-3 combines with J gene TRBJ1-3; the D gene is possibly TRBD1 (5 bases). The CDR3 length is 16 residues. The germline gives CDR1 SGHNT, CDR2 YENEEA. V was pared by 3 bases and J by 4 bases, with 16 bases between. The CDR3 loop is CASSLGPYGSGNTIYF. CDR3 bases: TGTGCCAGCAGCTTGGGGCCCTATGGTTCCGGAAACACCATATATTTT.

This clone was seen more than once but under ten times. This chain connects TRBV6-8 to TRBJ1-2; D not resolved. CDR3 length equals 13 residues. V lost 0 bases and J 2 bases, leaving 4 bases between the germline ends. The V gene's germline CDR1 is MNHGY and CDR2 SAAAGT. The DNA for the CDR3 is TGTGCCAGCAGTTACTCCTCCAACTATGGCTACACCTTC. Its translation is CASSYSSNYGYTF.

Within the sample, this clone is medium-sized. This rearrangement joins TRBV6-8 to TRBJ1-5; D remains ambiguous. V was shortened by 5 bases and J by 5 bases, with 13 bases between the two germline ends. Germline V gives CDR1 MNHGY, CDR2 SAAAGT. This CDR3 has 14 residues. The CDR3 spells CASSEASRDQPQHF. In DNA form, the CDR3 reads TGTGCCAGCAGTGAGGCATCGCGCGATCAGCCCCAGCATTTT.